This T cell receptor beta chain was profiled in a study of shared clonotypes between healthy human individuals. Study as a whole: Used for every donor were three CD4 naive, three CD4 memory, two CD8 naive and one CD8 memory plate. Points from the study as a whole: Since donors were few, the genetic and exposure-history diversity represented was limited. Non-shared clonotypes showed lower generation probabilities than clonotypes common to all four donors.

Of note for this clone: Its antigen remains unknown.

There were no recent acute infections or vaccinations among the donors, who were healthy HIV-negative adults. The germline V gene has CDR1 SGHDT and CDR2 YYEEEE. The V end lost 2 bases, the J end lost 8 bases, and 18 bases lay between the germline ends. The CDR3 has 15 residues. Method: immunoSEQ multiplex PCR; TCRdb's copy keeps in-frame clones and lacks some. This sample has approximately 2.3 million clones; over 85% occur once, and the top ten carry under 0.45%. The V gene is TRBV5-6, the J gene TRBJ2-3, with a tentative D call TRBD2 (5 bases). The sample taken for sequencing was naive CD4+ T cells from PBMCs. Subset in this sample: CD45RA+ positively selected. This receptor was identified in a man younger than 35 in good health. Some clones in this sample may be carry-over from other donors' samples. The CDR3 DNA is TGTGCCAGCAGCTTCTCCAGGACTCACGGAGGTACGCAGTATTTT. This gives the protein CASSFSRTHGGTQYF.